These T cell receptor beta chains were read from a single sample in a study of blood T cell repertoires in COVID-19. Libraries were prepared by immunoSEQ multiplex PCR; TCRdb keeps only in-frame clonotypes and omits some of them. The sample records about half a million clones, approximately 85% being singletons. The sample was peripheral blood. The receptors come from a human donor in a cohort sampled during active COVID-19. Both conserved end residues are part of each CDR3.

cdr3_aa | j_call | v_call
CASSLSSNQPQHF | TRBJ1-5 | TRBV7-3
CAWSPRTGRQYF | TRBJ2-7 | TRBV30
CASSLSGLNEKLFF | TRBJ1-4 | TRBV7-9
CSVSTGGNGGSPLHF | TRBJ1-6 | TRBV29-1
CASSSRTSGGGYNEQFF | TRBJ2-1 | TRBV27
CAWSIGFGYNEQFF | TRBJ2-1 | TRBV30
CASSQGAGAAGREQYF | TRBJ2-7 | TRBV3-1/TRBV3-2
CASSQGQGAGGNTIYF | TRBJ1-3 | TRBV3-1/TRBV3-2
CASSVSGGPPYNEQFF | TRBJ2-1 | TRBV9
CAWSVGQAGTEAFF | TRBJ1-1 | TRBV30
CASSQVYGGMNSGANVLTF | TRBJ2-6 | TRBV14
CSGTGLRNTEAFF | TRBJ1-1 | TRBV29-1
CASSRAKNTEAFF | TRBJ1-1 | TRBV27
CASSVGSSGTAERQFF | TRBJ2-1 | TRBV9
CAWSVHRNYSGIRNEQFF | TRBJ2-1 | TRBV30
CASSLDRTSGRMREQFF | TRBJ2-1 | TRBV11-2
CAWSVPPSRRRTTDTQYF | TRBJ2-3 | TRBV30
CASSSFGSWGEQYF | TRBJ2-7 | TRBV5-6
CASSIGTVADQPQHF | TRBJ1-5 | TRBV19
CASRPSTGDYNSPLHF | TRBJ1-6 | TRBV28
CASSLKTGGGYGYTF | TRBJ1-2 | TRBV27
CASSGQGNTEAFF | TRBJ1-1 | TRBV18
CASSVAGVDTQYF | TRBJ2-3 | TRBV9
CASSLVMNQPQHF | TRBJ1-5 | TRBV7-2
CASSVAGRYNEQFF | TRBJ2-1 | TRBV6-4
CASSRRSGGHTGELFF | TRBJ2-2 | TRBV3-1/TRBV3-2
CASSFGTSGHTDTQYF | TRBJ2-3 | TRBV6-5
CASSQAGGGGEKLFF | TRBJ1-4 | TRBV3-1/TRBV3-2
CASSQGGTGYGYTF | TRBJ1-2 | TRBV3-1/TRBV3-2
CATSRQRQGHQPQHF | TRBJ1-5 | TRBV15
CASSPGTSGSFTQYF | TRBJ2-3 | TRBV5-4
CSVGEETQYF | TRBJ2-5 | TRBV20-1
CASSPETGKGLAEVPGELFF | TRBJ2-2 | TRBV4-3
CASSLAGPMNTEAFF | TRBJ1-1 | TRBV5-1
CASSQLGTAVRAEAFF | TRBJ1-1 | TRBV4-1
CASSILDSPTRTDTQYF | TRBJ2-3 | TRBV19
CASSLSGTQETQYF | TRBJ2-5 | TRBV7-3
CAWSEERVSEQYF | TRBJ2-7 | TRBV30
CASSRAGGPVTGELFF | TRBJ2-2 | TRBV28
CASTKTRDRGSYGYTF | TRBJ1-2 | TRBV19
CASSSGTGGYGYTF | TRBJ1-2 | TRBV5-1
CASSDFRTGVNSPLHF | TRBJ1-6 | TRBV2
CASSTTEDSPLHF | TRBJ1-6 | TRBV7-9
CASSIDGGGAEAFF | TRBJ1-1 | TRBV19
CASSLSGGSGTGELFF | TRBJ2-2 | TRBV7-2
CASSQVAGDEETQYF | TRBJ2-5 | TRBV4-3
CASSSLPITDTQYF | TRBJ2-3 | TRBV7-3
CASSQERTSGRGNEQFF | TRBJ2-1 | TRBV4-3
CASSLTGLLNEKLFF | TRBJ1-4 | TRBV4-1